The 30 T cell receptor beta chains reported below all come from one sample, sequenced in a study of cytomegalovirus exposure and HLA in healthy donors. A multiplex PCR was run with 60 Vbeta primers and 13 Jbeta primers. Using immunoSEQ multiplex PCR, the repertoire was profiled, and TCRdb retains in-frame clones only, with some absent. The top ten clones hold around 4.7% of a sample with roughly 140,000 clones, roughly 70% of them seen once. Source material: PBMCs. These receptors all come from a man between 60 and 70 years old in good health and CMV-seronegative.

This clone was counted a single time. V is TRBV7-9 and J is TRBJ1-5; the match to TRBD1 covers 7 bases. The ends lost 1 base at V and 0 bases at J; junction bases unmatched: 3. Germline values: CDR1 SEHNR, CDR2 FQNEAQ (reference sequence). The CDR3 sequence is 16 residues long. The DNA for the CDR3 is TGTGCCAGCAGCTTAGGGGGGACAGCTAGCAATCAGCCCCAGCATTTT. It encodes CASSLGGTASNQPQHF.

This clone has a handful of counts. The chain links TRBV5-1 to TRBJ2-5; TRBD2 aligns across 7 bases. The CDR3 extends over 17 amino acids. With 1 base clipped from V and 3 bases from J, the junction kept 12 bases outside the gene matches. Germline assignment: CDR1 SGHRS and CDR2 YFSETQ. CDR3 DNA sequence: TGCGCCAGCAGCTTGAGTGGGGGGGAGGGGTCGGAAGAGACCCAGTACTTC. Translated: CASSLSGGEGSEETQYF.

CDR3 in DNA: TGTGCCTGGAGTACTGACAGCTTTAGCAATCAGCCCCAGCATTTT. This sequence encodes CAWSTDSFSNQPQHF. This rearrangement joins TRBV30 to TRBJ1-5, with a possible D match to TRBD1 (5 bases). The germline gives CDR1 GTSNPN, CDR2 SVGIG (reference sequence). V was pared by 2 bases and J by 0 bases, with 11 bases between. CDR3 size: 15 residues.

This rearrangement joins TRBV6-5 to TRBJ2-3; 8 nucleotides line up with TRBD2. CDR3 length equals 15 residues. With 4 bases clipped from V and 3 bases from J, the junction kept 6 bases outside the gene matches. Germline assignment: CDR1 MNHEY and CDR2 SVGAGI. CDR3 DNA: TGTGCCAGCAGTTCGTCGAGCGGGAGTACAGATACGCAGTATTTT. Its translation: CASSSSSGSTDTQYF.

The chain joins TRBV28 to TRBJ1-6; weak D call: TRBD1 (6 bases). V lost 6 bases, J lost 9 bases, and 18 bases lay in between. The CDR3 is 15 residues long. Germline V gives CDR1 MDHEN, CDR2 SYDVKM. The CDR3 protein is CASRPPRGQGSPLHF. The CDR3 region has the DNA TGTGCCAGCAGACCACCGCGGGGGCAGGGTTCACCCCTCCACTTT. The full variable domain, in which reference TRBV28 and TRBJ1-6 provide the parts outside the CDR3, is DVKVTQSSRYLVKRTGEKVFLECVQDMDHENMFWYRQDPGLGLRLIYFSYDVKMKEKGDIPEGYSVSREKKERFSLILESASTNQTSMYLCASRPPRGQGSPLHFGNGTRLTVT.

The rearrangement uses TRBV18 and TRBJ1-1; a possible D gene is TRBD1 (5 bases). Trimming removed 6 bases at V and 5 bases at J, with 13 bases between. The V gene's germline CDR1 is KGHSH and CDR2 LQKENI. This CDR3 is built from 13 residues. CDR3 nucleotides: TGTGCCAGCTCGAGTTTAGGGGCTACTGAAGCTTTCTTT. As protein: CASSSLGATEAFF.

The chain is built from TRBV15 and TRBJ1-6; the match to TRBD1 covers 8 bases. This CDR3 has 15 residues. V shed 0 bases, J shed 8 bases, and the junction held 3 bases outside the gene matches. Per germline, CDR1 LNHNV and CDR2 YYDKDF (reference sequence). This CDR3 is CATSRDPTGDSPLHF. The CDR3 nucleotides read TGTGCCACCAGCAGAGACCCGACAGGGGATTCACCCCTCCACTTT.

J is TRBJ1-1 and V is TRBV27; 8 nucleotides align to TRBD1. Germline V gene lookup returns CDR1 MNHEY and CDR2 SMNVEV (reference sequence). J gave up 0 bases and V 6 bases, and 6 bases lay outside the gene matches. This CDR3 has 15 residues. CDR3 sequence (DNA): TGTGCCAGCAGGCCCGACAGGGGAATGAACACTGAAGCTTTCTTT. It codes for CASRPDRGMNTEAFF.

The gene calls are TRBV5-1 and TRBJ1-2; D is unresolved. The CDR3 runs to 12 residues. CDR1 and CDR2 from the germline V gene are SGHRS and YFSETQ. V was pared by 2 bases and J by 2 bases, with 4 bases between. This CDR3 is CASSFGNYGYTF. In DNA form, the CDR3 reads TGCGCCAGCAGCTTCGGGAACTATGGCTACACCTTC.

This chain joins TRBV30 and TRBJ1-3; 8 nucleotides align to TRBD1. This CDR3 is built from 14 residues. Looked up from germline, CDR1 is GTSNPN and CDR2 is SVGIG (reference sequence). CDR3: CAFDRGYSGNTIYF. CDR3 bases: TGTGCGTTTGACAGGGGCTACTCTGGAAACACCATATATTTT.

The V gene is TRBV10-3, the J gene TRBJ1-2; tentative D call: TRBD1 (5 bases). V lost 2 bases to trimming and J lost 0 bases, with 13 bases between them. Germline CDR1 and CDR2: ENHRY and SYGVKD. CDR3 length: 16 residues. CDR3: CAISEGQGQANYGYTF. In DNA, the CDR3 is TGTGCCATCAGTGAGGGGCAGGGCCAAGCTAACTATGGCTACACCTTC.

This chain links TRBV6-5 with TRBJ2-1, with TRBD2 identical over 8 bases. Germline loops: CDR1 MNHEY, CDR2 SVGAGI. CDR3 length: 16 amino acids. With 2 bases clipped from V and 9 bases from J, the junction kept 12 bases outside the gene matches. The CDR3 spells CASSYVESGSGLEQFF. The CDR3 DNA reads as TGTGCCAGCAGTTACGTGGAAAGCGGGAGCGGTCTTGAGCAGTTCTTC.

V and J are TRBV6-6 and TRBJ2-3; TRBD2 agrees at 9 bases. V shed 6 bases and J 6 bases; nucleotides not matched to a gene: 13. This CDR3 is built from 16 residues. Germline CDR1 is MNHNY and CDR2 is SVGAGI (reference sequence). CDR3 bases: TGTGCCAGCAGGTCCGGGACTAGCTGGATTCCTGATACGCAGTATTTT. Its translation is CASRSGTSWIPDTQYF.

This chain joins TRBV4-1 and TRBJ2-7; D call uncertain. Germline V gene sequence: CDR1 MGHRA, CDR2 YSYEKL. The CDR3 is 17 residues long. V was trimmed by 0 bases and J by 2 bases, leaving 17 bases between them. As DNA, the CDR3 is TGCGCCAGCAGCCAAGATGCGGCGGAGTCCTTTACCTACGAGCAGTACTTC. It codes for CASSQDAAESFTYEQYF.

V and J are TRBV19 and TRBJ2-1, with D perhaps matching TRBD2 (6 bases). Between the trimmed V and J ends, which lost 8 bases and 4 bases, there was a span of 18 bases. Germline V gives CDR1 LNHDA, CDR2 SQIVND (reference sequence). There are 15 residues in the CDR3. CDR3 in amino acids: CASSSSGFRYNEQFF. The CDR3 DNA follows: TGTGCCAGTTCTTCAAGCGGGTTCCGATACAATGAGCAGTTCTTC.

In its sample, this clone was seen a few times. The chain joins TRBV5-4 to TRBJ1-5; 7 bases are shared with TRBD1. The V and J ends lost 3 bases and 6 bases, in that order; junction bases with no gene match: 0. Germline CDR1 reads SGHNT; CDR2 reads YYREEE (reference sequence). This CDR3 is built from 12 residues. The CDR3, as DNA: TGTGCCAGCAGCTACAGGGGTCAGCCCCAGCATTTT. Translated, it gives CASSYRGQPQHF.

The V and J genes are TRBV5-1 and TRBJ1-6; D possibly corresponds to TRBD1 (6 bases). Germline CDR1 reads SGHRS; CDR2 reads YFSETQ. Trimming pared 0 bases from V and 7 bases from J, leaving 11 bases between. This CDR3 region has 15 residues. The CDR3 region has the DNA TGCGCCAGCAGCTTGGATGACAGGAGGAATTCACCCCTCCACTTT. The encoded protein is CASSLDDRRNSPLHF.

Only a few counts were recorded for this clone. This chain joins TRBV28 and TRBJ2-1; D remains ambiguous. V was cut by 6 bases and J by 12 bases, with 24 bases left in between. Germline CDR1 reads MDHEN; CDR2 reads SYDVKM. CDR3 length: 15 residues. CDR3 nucleotide sequence: TGTGCCAGCAGACTAAATACTATGTTAACCATTAGGCAGTTCTTC. It encodes CASRLNTMLTIRQFF.

The rearrangement links TRBV19 to TRBJ1-5, with TRBD1 as a possible D gene (5 bases). Per germline, CDR1 LNHDA and CDR2 SQIVND (reference sequence). The CDR3 extends over 16 amino acids. The V gene lost 8 bases and the J gene lost 4 bases, with 21 bases spanning the gap. The CDR3 spells CASRRGDSSRNQPQHF. The CDR3 nucleotides are TGTGCCAGTCGCCGGGGGGATAGCTCCAGAAATCAGCCCCAGCATTTT.

The rearrangement joins TRBV2 to TRBJ2-2; D is possibly TRBD1 (5 bases). This CDR3 comprises 15 residues. Germline CDR1 and CDR2: SNHLY and FYNNEI. V lost 6 bases and J lost 0, with 11 bases in between. The CDR3 loop is CASRLRTTNTGELFF. CDR3 DNA: TGTGCCAGCAGACTCAGGACAACGAACACCGGGGAGCTGTTTTTT.

The chain recombines TRBV9 with TRBJ1-1; TRBD1 aligns across 11 bases. This CDR3 is built from 15 residues. Trimming at V came to 3 bases and at J to 1 base, leaving 2 bases not matched to a gene. Germline lookup yields CDR1 SGDLS and CDR2 YYNGEE. DNA of the CDR3: TGTGCCAGCAGCGGGGGGACAGGGGGGAACACTGAAGCTTTCTTT. Its protein product is CASSGGTGGNTEAFF.

This sequence joins TRBV30 and TRBJ1-6; D unclear. The CDR3 has 19 amino acids. Trimming stripped 2 bases from V and 4 bases from J, with 24 bases between. Per the germline V gene, CDR1 is GTSNPN and CDR2 is SVGIG (reference sequence). CDR3: CAWSHPGLNRASYNSPLHF. The CDR3 DNA reads TGTGCCTGGAGTCACCCGGGGTTGAACCGTGCGAGTTATAATTCACCCCTCCACTTT.

The rearrangement uses TRBV5-1 and TRBJ2-5; D might be TRBD1 (6 bases). CDR1 is SGHRS, CDR2 YFSETQ, per germline. The V end was cut by 1 base, the J end by 5 bases, with 9 bases between. This CDR3 has 13 residues. The CDR3 nucleotides read TGCGCCAGCAGCTTGACAGGGCATGAGACCCAGTACTTC. Its translation is CASSLTGHETQYF. The whole variable domain, remainder taken from reference TRBV5-1 and TRBJ2-5, is KAGVTQTPRYLIKTRGQQVTLSCSPISGHRSVSWYQQTPGQGLQFLFEYFSETQRNKGNFPGRFSGRQFSNSRSEMNVSTLELGDSALYLCASSLTGHETQYFGPGTRLLVL.

On this clone: Other DNA sequences in the same sample also yield this CDR3. The J gene is TRBJ2-2, the V gene TRBV28, with D uncertain. The CDR3 has 12 amino acids. Germline loops: CDR1 MDHEN, CDR2 SYDVKM. Trimming removed 4 bases at V and 5 bases at J, with 5 bases between. The CDR3 spells CASSSQTGELFF. In DNA, the CDR3 is TGTGCCAGCAGTTCCCAGACCGGGGAGCTGTTTTTT.

The chain carries TRBV5-6 and TRBJ2-3, with D perhaps matching TRBD2 (5 bases). The germline gives CDR1 SGHDT, CDR2 YYEEEE. The V end was cut by 6 bases, the J end by 4 bases, with 21 bases between. The length of the CDR3 is 16 residues. CDR3 loop: CASTPGTAGSPDTQYF. CDR3 bases: TGTGCCAGCACCCCAGGAACGGCGGGTTCCCCAGATACGCAGTATTTT. Full variable domain (outside the CDR3, taken from reference TRBV5-6 and TRBJ2-3): DAGVTQSPTHLIKTRGQQVTLRCSPKSGHDTVSWYQQALGQGPQFIFQYYEEEERQRGNFPDRFSGHQFPNYSSELNVNALLLGDSALYLCASTPGTAGSPDTQYFGPGTRLTVL.

This rearrangement joins TRBV18 to TRBJ2-2; perhaps TRBD1 as D (6 bases). CDR3 length: 16 residues. The germline V and J ends were trimmed by 6 bases and 0 bases, with 14 bases remaining between them. CDR1 is KGHSH and CDR2 is LQKENI in the germline V gene. CDR3: CASSQDRDTNTGELFF. As DNA, the CDR3 is TGTGCCAGCTCGCAGGACCGGGACACGAACACCGGGGAGCTGTTTTTT. The full variable domain, completed using reference TRBV18 and TRBJ2-2, is NAGVMQNPRHLVRRRGQEARLRCSPMKGHSHVYWYRQLPEEGLKFMVYLQKENIIDESGMPKERFSAEFPKEGPSILRIQQVVRGDSAAYFCASSQDRDTNTGELFFGEGSRLTVL.

This clone was counted only a few times. V and J are TRBV5-1 and TRBJ1-4; 9 bases agree with TRBD1. Germline loops: CDR1 SGHRS, CDR2 YFSETQ. Unmatched junction bases numbered 4, after V lost 3 bases and J lost 7 bases. CDR3 length: 14 residues. CDR3 sequence (DNA): TGCGCCAGCAGCTCAGGGACAGGGCCTGAAAAACTGTTTTTT. Protein sequence: CASSSGTGPEKLFF.

The J gene is TRBJ1-4, the V gene TRBV28; D is perhaps TRBD1 (6 bases). V was clipped by 3 bases and J by 8 bases, with 13 bases between them. The germline gives CDR1 MDHEN, CDR2 SYDVKM. The CDR3 length is 14 residues. The CDR3 sequence: CASSFRDTGEKLFF. In DNA form, the CDR3 reads TGTGCCAGCAGTTTCAGGGACACCGGAGAAAAACTGTTTTTT.

The chain carries TRBV30 and TRBJ1-2, with no clear D. The V gene lost 5 bases and the J gene lost 2 bases, with 6 bases spanning the gap. From germline, CDR1 is GTSNPN and CDR2 SVGIG (reference sequence). The CDR3 is 11 residues long. The CDR3 DNA is TGTGCCTGGGAGGGAAACTATGGCTACACCTTC. Translating gives CAWEGNYGYTF.

The gene calls are TRBV28 and TRBJ1-2, with 11 nucleotides matching TRBD1. After removal of 5 bases from V and 5 bases from J, the junction contained 7 bases not matched to a gene. Germline V gives CDR1 MDHEN, CDR2 SYDVKM. The CDR3 has 15 residues. CDR3 nucleotides: TGTGCCAGCAGTCCGACCGGGACAGGGGGGTATGGCTACACCTTC. The encoded protein is CASSPTGTGGYGYTF.